This is a list of T cell receptor beta chains from one sample in a study of beta chain features in type 1 diabetes. The data were produced by immunoSEQ multiplex PCR, yet TCRdb's version contains in-frame clones alone and is incomplete. The sample holds hundreds of thousands of clones, over 12% seen once. Sequences were obtained from naive CD4+ T cells from blood. These receptors all come from a man in his late teens or twenties with type 1 diabetes. CDR3s include the opening cysteine and the closing phenylalanine or tryptophan. D genes are given only for firm matches. A row's size may be missing; if present it is once, few, many or a size class.

D gene	V gene	J gene	CDR3 length	clone size	CDR3 protein	CDR3 DNA
NA	TRBV7-3	TRBJ2-7	14	once	CASSLTGQEYEQYF	TGTGCCAGCAGCTTAACGGGTCAGGAGTACGAGCAGTACTTC
NA	TRBV19	TRBJ2-2	15	few	CASSMGREMAGELFF	TGTGCCAGTAGTATGGGACGGGAGATGGCCGGGGAGCTGTTTTTT
TRBD2	TRBV4-1	TRBJ2-7	18	NA	CASSQEYRTSGSIYEQYF	TGCGCCAGCAGCCAAGAGTATCGGACTAGCGGGAGTATTTACGAGCAGTACTTC
NA	TRBV7-2	TRBJ1-1	14	NA	CASTPAGSNTEAFF	TGTGCCAGCACCCCCGCCGGGTCGAACACTGAAGCTTTCTTT
NA	TRBV2	TRBJ2-1	13	few	CASSPLGGDEQFF	TGTGCCAGCAGTCCCTTAGGAGGGGATGAGCAGTTCTTC
TRBD1	TRBV6-5	TRBJ1-2	13	NA	CASSTGNRYGYTF	TGTGCCAGCTCGACAGGGAACCGTTATGGCTACACCTTC
TRBD1	TRBV7-2	TRBJ1-5	13	few	CASSRDRDQPQHF	TGTGCCAGCAGCCGTGACAGGGATCAGCCCCAGCATTTT
TRBD2	TRBV6-5	TRBJ2-1	14	few	CASSSGTSGVNGFF	TGTGCCAGCAGTTCTGGGACTAGCGGGGTAAATGGGTTCTTC
NA	TRBV6-5	TRBJ2-7	15	NA	CASSSLNPFLYEQYF	TGTGCCAGCAGTTCCCTAAATCCCTTCCTCTACGAGCAGTACTTC
NA	TRBV6-6	TRBJ2-7	15	few	CASTNSGSSSYEQYF	TGTGCCAGCACCAATAGCGGATCTAGCTCCTACGAGCAGTACTTC
NA	TRBV5-1	TRBJ2-7	15	few	CASSPDPDGHYEQYF	TGCGCCAGCAGCCCTGATCCGGACGGCCACTACGAGCAGTACTTC
NA	TRBV5-6	TRBJ1-5	12	NA	CASTSSNQPQHF	TGTGCCAGCACCTCGAGCAATCAGCCCCAGCATTTT
NA	TRBV5-1	TRBJ2-6	18	few	CASSSRQVRYSGANVLTF	TGCGCCAGCAGCTCGAGACAGGTTCGGTATTCTGGGGCCAACGTCCTGACTTTC
NA	TRBV14	TRBJ1-2	17	NA	CASSQGARARRRDGYTF	TGTGCCAGCAGCCAAGGGGCGAGGGCCCGTCGAAGGGATGGCTACACCTTC
TRBD1	TRBV2	TRBJ2-7	14	NA	CASSGQGWSYEQYF	TGTGCCAGCAGCGGACAGGGTTGGTCCTACGAGCAGTACTTC
TRBD1	TRBV4-1	TRBJ2-7	16	NA	CASSRQGGTGAYEQYF	TGCGCCAGCAGCCGACAGGGAGGGACAGGGGCCTACGAGCAGTACTTC
TRBD2	TRBV29-1	TRBJ2-7	15	few	CSVPGTSGGTYEQYF	TGCAGCGTTCCCGGGACTAGCGGGGGAACCTACGAGCAGTACTTC
TRBD1	TRBV2	TRBJ2-4	14	NA	CASSTGQGKNIQYF	TGTGCCAGCAGTACGGGACAGGGCAAAAACATTCAGTACTTC
TRBD1	TRBV18	TRBJ2-7	14	NA	CASSPFSGQGVQYF	TGTGCCAGCTCACCATTCTCCGGACAGGGGGTGCAGTACTTC